Listed below are T cell receptor beta chains from one sample, sequenced in a study of T cell responses to AZD1222 COVID-19 vaccine. Clones were sequenced by immunoSEQ multiplex PCR, and TCRdb holds only the in-frame ones, with some missing. The sample lists roughly 200,000 clones, 70% to 90% seen once, with about 8% in the top ten. This specimen was peripheral blood, taken on day 0 of AZD1222 vaccination. Receptor source: an adult in good health. Each CDR3 is given with its conserved first and last residue. Each record gives: clone size, D gene, J gene, CDR3 length, V gene, CDR3 protein, CDR3 DNA. D genes are given only for firm matches. Some rows have no size entry. The others give once, few or many, or a class for an expanded clone.

abundance: .
d_gene: .
j_gene: TRBJ2-2
len: 17
v_gene: TRBV19
CDR3aa: CASSIDAGRSNTGELFF
CDR3nt: TGTGCCAGTAGTATCGATGCGGGACGCTCGAACACCGGGGAGCTGTTTTTT

abundance: .
d_gene: TRBD1
j_gene: TRBJ2-1
len: 14
v_gene: TRBV3-1/TRBV3-2
CDR3aa: CASSWGQGIDEQFF
CDR3nt: TGTGCCAGCAGCTGGGGACAGGGTATCGATGAGCAGTTCTTC

abundance: .
d_gene: .
j_gene: TRBJ1-1
len: 16
v_gene: TRBV6-1
CDR3aa: CASSATVIGGRSEAFF
CDR3nt: TGTGCCAGCAGTGCCACAGTTATCGGGGGACGCTCTGAAGCTTTCTTT

abundance: .
d_gene: .
j_gene: TRBJ1-1
len: 12
v_gene: TRBV19
CDR3aa: CASSITGTEAFF
CDR3nt: TGTGCCAGTAGTATTACTGGGACTGAAGCTTTCTTT

abundance: .
d_gene: .
j_gene: TRBJ2-7
len: 15
v_gene: TRBV19
CDR3aa: CASSIRAGQTYEQYF
CDR3nt: TGTGCCAGTAGTATAAGGGCGGGACAGACCTACGAGCAGTACTTC

abundance: .
d_gene: .
j_gene: TRBJ1-4
len: 17
v_gene: TRBV5-5
CDR3aa: CASSPGRLGAREEKLFF
CDR3nt: TGTGCCAGCAGCCCCGGGCGGTTGGGGGCTCGGGAGGAAAAACTGTTTTTT

abundance: .
d_gene: .
j_gene: TRBJ1-6
len: 14
v_gene: TRBV28
CDR3aa: CASSNGGDYSPLHF
CDR3nt: TGTGCCAGCTCAAATGGTGGGGACTATTCACCCCTCCACTTT

abundance: .
d_gene: .
j_gene: TRBJ1-3
len: 15
v_gene: TRBV6-5
CDR3aa: CASSPNRDSGNTIYF
CDR3nt: TGTGCCAGCAGTCCGAACAGGGACTCTGGAAACACCATATATTTT

abundance: .
d_gene: .
j_gene: TRBJ2-7
len: 15
v_gene: TRBV4-1
CDR3aa: CASSQGEATPYEQYF
CDR3nt: TGCGCCAGCAGCCAAGGGGAGGCAACCCCCTACGAGCAGTACTTC

abundance: .
d_gene: .
j_gene: TRBJ1-2
len: 15
v_gene: TRBV28
CDR3aa: CASSTTGWMGYGYTF
CDR3nt: TGTGCCAGCAGTACAACAGGGTGGATGGGCTATGGCTACACCTTC

abundance: .
d_gene: TRBD2
j_gene: TRBJ2-5
len: 15
v_gene: TRBV6-5
CDR3aa: CASTGGSGGAETQYF
CDR3nt: TGTGCCAGCACAGGGGGCAGCGGGGGGGCCGAGACCCAGTACTTC

abundance: .
d_gene: .
j_gene: TRBJ2-1
len: 14
v_gene: TRBV5-1
CDR3aa: CASSLGAGGDEQFF
CDR3nt: TGCGCCAGCAGCTTGGGGGCCGGGGGCGATGAGCAGTTCTTC

abundance: .
d_gene: .
j_gene: TRBJ1-5
len: 13
v_gene: TRBV12-3/TRBV12-4
CDR3aa: CASSRFREQPQHF
CDR3nt: TGTGCCAGCAGTCGTTTCCGCGAACAGCCCCAGCATTTT

abundance: .
d_gene: TRBD1
j_gene: TRBJ1-6
len: 15
v_gene: TRBV28
CDR3aa: CASSLSRGLNSPLHF
CDR3nt: TGTGCCAGCAGTTTATCTAGGGGGCTTAATTCACCCCTCCACTTT

abundance: .
d_gene: TRBD1
j_gene: TRBJ1-5
len: 17
v_gene: TRBV2
CDR3aa: CASSLGGQKVSNQPQHF
CDR3nt: TGTGCCAGCAGTCTGGGGGGACAGAAAGTCTCCAATCAGCCCCAGCATTTT

abundance: .
d_gene: .
j_gene: TRBJ2-7
len: 17
v_gene: TRBV5-6
CDR3aa: CASSFAIGSGTPYEQYF
CDR3nt: TGTGCCAGCAGCTTCGCCATCGGGTCCGGGACCCCCTACGAGCAGTACTTC

abundance: .
d_gene: .
j_gene: TRBJ1-1
len: 14
v_gene: TRBV25-1
CDR3aa: CASSSRTLNTEAFF
CDR3nt: TGTGCCAGCAGTTCTCGGACTTTGAACACTGAAGCTTTCTTT

abundance: once
d_gene: .
j_gene: TRBJ2-2
len: 18
v_gene: TRBV2
CDR3aa: CASSEAILMGLWGGELFF
CDR3nt: TGTGCCAGCAGTGAAGCGATATTAATGGGGCTGTGGGGCGGGGAGCTGTTTTTT

abundance: .
d_gene: TRBD2
j_gene: TRBJ2-1
len: 15
v_gene: TRBV28
CDR3aa: CASSSPGTTNNEQFF
CDR3nt: TGTGCCAGCAGTTCCCCCGGGACTACCAACAATGAGCAGTTCTTC

abundance: .
d_gene: .
j_gene: TRBJ2-3
len: 14
v_gene: TRBV27
CDR3aa: CASRQGGETDTQYF
CDR3nt: TGTGCCAGCCGACAGGGAGGGGAAACAGATACGCAGTATTTT

abundance: .
d_gene: TRBD1
j_gene: TRBJ2-1
len: 15
v_gene: TRBV18
CDR3aa: CASSPEDRVGSEQFF
CDR3nt: TGTGCCAGCTCACCAGAAGACAGGGTGGGAAGTGAGCAGTTCTTC

abundance: .
d_gene: .
j_gene: TRBJ1-3
len: 14
v_gene: TRBV27
CDR3aa: CASRVTYSGNTIYF
CDR3nt: TGTGCCAGCAGGGTGACATACTCTGGAAACACCATATATTTT

abundance: .
d_gene: TRBD2
j_gene: TRBJ2-4
len: 16
v_gene: TRBV7-2
CDR3aa: CASSLTSGGSKNIQYF
CDR3nt: TGTGCCAGCAGCTTAACTAGCGGGGGATCCAAAAACATTCAGTACTTC

abundance: .
d_gene: .
j_gene: TRBJ2-7
len: 14
v_gene: TRBV7-9
CDR3aa: CASSSQGGGYEQYF
CDR3nt: TGTGCCAGCAGCTCGCAGGGGGGCGGTTACGAGCAGTACTTC

abundance: .
d_gene: .
j_gene: TRBJ1-6
len: 13
v_gene: TRBV28
CDR3aa: CASQGSYNSPLHF
CDR3nt: TGTGCCAGCCAGGGGTCGTATAATTCACCCCTCCACTTT

abundance: once
d_gene: .
j_gene: TRBJ2-3
len: 12
v_gene: TRBV5-1
CDR3aa: CASSLKADTQYF
CDR3nt: TGCGCCAGCAGCTTGAAGGCAGATACGCAGTATTTT

abundance: .
d_gene: TRBD1
j_gene: TRBJ1-2
len: 12
v_gene: TRBV2
CDR3aa: CASSGTGGGYTF
CDR3nt: TGTGCCAGCAGCGGGACAGGGGGAGGCTACACCTTC

abundance: .
d_gene: .
j_gene: TRBJ2-2
len: 13
v_gene: TRBV11-3
CDR3aa: CASAEGYTGELFF
CDR3nt: TGTGCCAGCGCCGAGGGGTACACCGGGGAGCTGTTTTTT

abundance: .
d_gene: .
j_gene: TRBJ1-4
len: 14
v_gene: TRBV4-3
CDR3aa: CASSQGPSGEKLFF
CDR3nt: TGCGCCAGCAGCCAAGGACCTTCGGGTGAAAAACTGTTTTTT

abundance: .
d_gene: TRBD2
j_gene: TRBJ2-5
len: 14
v_gene: TRBV7-2
CDR3aa: CASSTAGWQETQYF
CDR3nt: TGTGCCAGCAGCACAGCGGGGTGGCAAGAGACCCAGTACTTC

abundance: .
d_gene: TRBD1
j_gene: TRBJ2-7
len: 13
v_gene: TRBV5-1
CDR3aa: CASSLEGQYEQYF
CDR3nt: TGCGCCAGCAGCTTGGAGGGACAGTACGAGCAGTACTTC

abundance: .
d_gene: .
j_gene: TRBJ1-2
len: 11
v_gene: TRBV29-1
CDR3aa: CSVGRRNGYTF
CDR3nt: TGCAGCGTCGGCCGCCGGAATGGCTACACCTTC

abundance: .
d_gene: .
j_gene: TRBJ1-1
len: 13
v_gene: TRBV19
CDR3aa: CASSIMGGIGAFF
CDR3nt: TGTGCCAGTAGTATCATGGGGGGAATTGGTGCTTTCTTT

abundance: .
d_gene: .
j_gene: TRBJ1-2
len: 15
v_gene: TRBV7-2
CDR3aa: CASSSGTAVVYGYTF
CDR3nt: TGTGCCAGCAGCTCCGGGACGGCGGTCGTCTATGGCTACACCTTC

abundance: few
d_gene: .
j_gene: TRBJ2-6
len: 16
v_gene: TRBV4-3
CDR3aa: CASSQDRGSGANVLTF
CDR3nt: TGCGCCAGCAGCCAAGATCGGGGGTCTGGGGCCAACGTCCTGACTTTC

abundance: .
d_gene: .
j_gene: TRBJ1-2
len: 17
v_gene: TRBV7-9
CDR3aa: CASSLAGQASGYYGYTF
CDR3nt: TGTGCCAGCAGCTTAGCGGGGCAGGCCTCTGGGTACTATGGCTACACCTTC

abundance: .
d_gene: .
j_gene: TRBJ2-1
len: 13
v_gene: TRBV27
CDR3aa: CASRPSSYNEQFF
CDR3nt: TGTGCCAGCAGGCCGAGCTCCTACAATGAGCAGTTCTTC

abundance: few
d_gene: TRBD1
j_gene: TRBJ2-5
len: 14
v_gene: TRBV6-2/TRBV6-3
CDR3aa: CASSYGQVQETQYF
CDR3nt: TGTGCCAGCAGTTACGGACAGGTCCAAGAGACCCAGTACTTC

abundance: few
d_gene: .
j_gene: TRBJ1-2
len: 12
v_gene: TRBV12-3/TRBV12-4
CDR3aa: CASSFRRDGYTF
CDR3nt: TGTGCCAGCAGTTTCCGGCGGGACGGCTACACCTTC

abundance: .
d_gene: .
j_gene: TRBJ1-1
len: 11
v_gene: TRBV20-1
CDR3aa: CGTGANTEAFF
CDR3nt: TGCGGAACCGGGGCGAACACTGAAGCTTTCTTT

abundance: .
d_gene: .
j_gene: TRBJ1-1
len: 13
v_gene: TRBV5-1
CDR3aa: CASSLDTNTEAFF
CDR3nt: TGCGCCAGCAGCTTGGACACGAACACTGAAGCTTTCTTT

abundance: .
d_gene: .
j_gene: TRBJ2-5
len: 13
v_gene: TRBV13
CDR3aa: CASSKAGPETQYF
CDR3nt: TGTGCCAGCAGCAAGGCCGGTCCAGAGACCCAGTACTTC

abundance: .
d_gene: .
j_gene: TRBJ1-6
len: 16
v_gene: TRBV6-5
CDR3aa: CASSYAVSSYNSPLHF
CDR3nt: TGTGCCAGCAGTTACGCGGTGAGCTCCTATAATTCACCCCTCCACTTT

abundance: .
d_gene: TRBD2
j_gene: TRBJ2-5
len: 16
v_gene: TRBV20-1
CDR3aa: CSASTSGGAGQETQYF
CDR3nt: TGCAGTGCTAGTACTAGCGGGGGGGCCGGGCAAGAGACCCAGTACTTC

abundance: .
d_gene: TRBD1
j_gene: TRBJ1-2
len: 14
v_gene: TRBV4-2
CDR3aa: CASSQGDRDDGYTF
CDR3nt: TGTGCCAGCAGCCAAGGTGACAGGGATGATGGCTACACCTTC

abundance: .
d_gene: .
j_gene: TRBJ1-6
len: 16
v_gene: TRBV3-1/TRBV3-2
CDR3aa: CASSQSRAGPWSPLHF
CDR3nt: TGTGCCAGCAGCCAATCCCGGGCAGGGCCATGGTCACCCCTCCACTTT

abundance: .
d_gene: .
j_gene: TRBJ2-5
len: 15
v_gene: TRBV21-1
CDR3aa: CASIPDTGKGETQYF
CDR3nt: TGTGCCAGCATCCCAGATACAGGGAAGGGGGAGACCCAGTACTTC

abundance: .
d_gene: TRBD1
j_gene: TRBJ1-6
len: 16
v_gene: TRBV7-2
CDR3aa: CASSLAGTGLDSPLHF
CDR3nt: TGTGCCAGCAGCTTAGCGGGGACAGGGCTCGATTCACCCCTCCACTTT

abundance: many
d_gene: TRBD2
j_gene: TRBJ2-5
len: 13
v_gene: TRBV4-1
CDR3aa: CASSPSGEETQYF
CDR3nt: TGCGCCAGCAGCCCTAGCGGGGAGGAGACCCAGTACTTC

abundance: .
d_gene: .
j_gene: TRBJ1-4
len: 14
v_gene: TRBV7-2
CDR3aa: CASSLGGGSEKLFF
CDR3nt: TGTGCCAGCAGCTTAGGGGGAGGGAGTGAAAAACTGTTTTTT

abundance: .
d_gene: TRBD1
j_gene: TRBJ1-2
len: 14
v_gene: TRBV7-9
CDR3aa: CASRLMDRLYGYTF
CDR3nt: TGTGCCAGCAGGCTTATGGACAGGCTCTATGGCTACACCTTC

abundance: .
d_gene: .
j_gene: TRBJ2-2
len: 17
v_gene: TRBV5-5
CDR3aa: CASSPKGGRRNTGELFF
CDR3nt: TGTGCCAGCAGTCCAAAGGGGGGAAGGAGAAATACCGGGGAGCTGTTTTTT